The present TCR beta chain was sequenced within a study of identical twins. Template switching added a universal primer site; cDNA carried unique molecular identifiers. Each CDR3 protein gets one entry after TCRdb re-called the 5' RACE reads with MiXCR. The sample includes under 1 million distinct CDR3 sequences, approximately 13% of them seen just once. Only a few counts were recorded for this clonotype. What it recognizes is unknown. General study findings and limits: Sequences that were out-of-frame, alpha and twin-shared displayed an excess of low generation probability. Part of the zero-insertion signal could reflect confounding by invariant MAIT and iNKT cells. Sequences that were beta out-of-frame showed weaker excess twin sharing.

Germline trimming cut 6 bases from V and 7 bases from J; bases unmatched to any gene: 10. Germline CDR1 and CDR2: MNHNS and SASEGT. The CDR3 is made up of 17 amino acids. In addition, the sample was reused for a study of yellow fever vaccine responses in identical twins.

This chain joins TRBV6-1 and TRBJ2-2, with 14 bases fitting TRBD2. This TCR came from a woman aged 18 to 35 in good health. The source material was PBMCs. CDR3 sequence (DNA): TGTGCCAGCAGAACGACTAGCGGGGGGGCCGGGTTCGGGGAGCTGTTTTTT. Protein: CASRTTSGGAGFGELFF.